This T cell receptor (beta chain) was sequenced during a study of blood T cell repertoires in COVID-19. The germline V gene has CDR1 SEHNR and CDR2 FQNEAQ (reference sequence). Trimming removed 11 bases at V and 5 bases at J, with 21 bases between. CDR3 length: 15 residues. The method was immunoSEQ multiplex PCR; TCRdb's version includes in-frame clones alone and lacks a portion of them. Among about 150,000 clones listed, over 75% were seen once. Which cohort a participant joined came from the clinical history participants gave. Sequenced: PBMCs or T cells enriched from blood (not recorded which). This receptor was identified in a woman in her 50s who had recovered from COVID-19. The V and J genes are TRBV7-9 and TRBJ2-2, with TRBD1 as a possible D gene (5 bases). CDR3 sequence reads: CALRESAGKTGELFF. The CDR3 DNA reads TGTGCCCTCAGAGAGAGCGCAGGGAAGACCGGGGAGCTGTTTTTT.